A selection of T cell receptor beta chains follows, all from one sample in a study of T cells in Graves' hyperthyroidism and ophthalmopathy. TCRdb analysed the multiplex PCR reads with MiXCR anew, one entry per CDR3 protein. Of 200,000 to 250,000 distinct CDR3 sequences in the sample, around 15% were seen once. Sequenced input: blood. These receptor sequences come from a woman aged 18-35 years with Graves' ophthalmopathy. Each CDR3 is given with its conserved first and last residue. The D gene is left open where the match is weak. Clone size is given for some rows only: seen once, a few or many times, or a class if the clone is expanded.

clone size	V gene	D gene	J gene	CDR3 protein	CDR3 DNA
many	TRBV10-3	NA	TRBJ1-1	CAISYSSNTEAFF	TGTGCCATCAGCTACTCCTCGAACACTGAAGCTTTCTTT
NA	TRBV19	NA	TRBJ1-1	CASSKRHMNTEAFF	TGTGCCAGTAGTAAACGCCATATGAACACTGAAGCTTTCTTT
many	TRBV6-5	NA	TRBJ1-6	CASSYQVDNSPLHF	TGTGCCAGCAGTTACCAGGTGGATAATTCACCCCTCCACTTT
NA	TRBV11-2	TRBD2	TRBJ2-1	CASSSLRPSGYNEQFF	TGTGCCAGCAGCTCCCTCAGGCCTAGCGGATACAATGAGCAGTTCTTC
many	TRBV7-9	NA	TRBJ2-1	CASSPGQFGYNEQFF	TGTGCCAGCAGCCCAGGCCAATTTGGCTACAATGAGCAGTTCTTC
many	TRBV30	NA	TRBJ1-1	CAWGRNRDTEAFF	TGTGCCTGGGGCCGAAACAGGGACACTGAAGCTTTCTTT
many	TRBV29-1	NA	TRBJ1-1	CSVVPSNTEAFF	TGCAGCGTTGTGCCATCGAACACTGAAGCTTTCTTT
NA	TRBV28	NA	TRBJ1-5	CASSPNRGYWQPQHF	TGTGCCAGCAGCCCGAATAGAGGGTATTGGCAGCCCCAGCATTTT
NA	TRBV9	TRBD2	TRBJ2-1	CASIVARGLADGEQFF	TGTGCCAGCATCGTAGCCAGGGGACTAGCAGACGGTGAGCAGTTCTTC
NA	TRBV28	TRBD1	TRBJ1-1	CAGKTGMNTEAFF	TGTGCCGGCAAGACAGGGATGAACACTGAAGCTTTCTTT
NA	TRBV3-1	NA	TRBJ1-1	CASSQGKIEAFF	TGTGCCAGCAGCCAAGGTAAAATTGAAGCTTTCTTT
many	TRBV18	NA	TRBJ2-5	CASSPRSSQETQYF	TGTGCCAGCTCACCCCGGTCGTCACAAGAGACCCAGTACTTC
many	TRBV15	NA	TRBJ1-4	CATSRSATNEKLFF	TGTGCCACCAGCAGATCTGCAACTAATGAAAAACTGTTTTTT
many	TRBV13	NA	TRBJ2-7	CASRDTSSYEQYF	TGTGCCAGCCGGGACACTAGCTCCTACGAGCAGTACTTC
many	TRBV7-9	NA	TRBJ1-1	CASSYRDMNTEAFF	TGTGCCAGCAGCTACCGGGACATGAACACTGAAGCTTTCTTT
NA	TRBV29-1	TRBD2	TRBJ2-1	CSVSYPGTSGGFEQFF	TGCAGCGTCTCCTACCCCGGGACTAGCGGGGGATTTGAGCAGTTCTTC
few	TRBV20-1	NA	TRBJ1-3	CSARQNSGNTIYF	TGCAGTGCTAGACAGAACTCTGGAAACACCATATATTTT
few	TRBV18	TRBD1	TRBJ2-6	CASSPRQRWRDREFFGANVLTF	TGTGCCAGCTCACCACGGCAAAGGTGGCGGGACAGGGAATTCTTTGGGGCCAACGTCCTGACTTTC
many	TRBV3-1	NA	TRBJ1-2	CASSQKGQGHYGYTF	TGTGCCAGCAGCCAAAAGGGTCAGGGACACTATGGCTACACCTTC
many	TRBV10-2	NA	TRBJ2-2	CASSESRGDYRVSGELFF	TGCGCCAGCAGTGAGTCGAGGGGGGACTACAGGGTTTCCGGGGAGCTGTTTTTT
NA	TRBV5-4	NA	TRBJ2-7	CASSPGVFSYEQYF	TGTGCCAGCAGCCCAGGGGTCTTCTCCTACGAGCAGTACTTC
NA	TRBV5-8	NA	TRBJ2-7	CASSLRGAFVEQYF	TGTGCCAGCAGCTTGCGGGGGGCCTTCGTCGAGCAGTACTTC
many	TRBV30	NA	TRBJ2-7	CAWSGTGRYSYEQYF	TGTGCCTGGAGCGGGACGGGACGGTACTCCTACGAGCAGTACTTC
NA	TRBV20-1	TRBD2	TRBJ2-3	CSARDWGTSGRHTQYF	TGCAGTGCTAGAGATTGGGGGACTAGCGGGAGGCATACGCAGTATTTT
NA	TRBV14	NA	TRBJ2-7	CASSHSYKQYF	TGTGCCAGCAGCCACAGCTACAAGCAGTACTTC
many	TRBV6-6	TRBD2	TRBJ2-1	CASSYETSGSNEQFF	TGTGCCAGCAGTTACGAGACTAGCGGGAGTAATGAGCAGTTCTTC
many	TRBV2	NA	TRBJ2-7	CASFDYEQYF	TGTGCCAGCTTCGACTACGAGCAGTACTTC
many	TRBV12-3/TRBV12-4	NA	TRBJ2-6	CASSLGTNVLTF	TGTGCCAGCAGTTTAGGCACCAACGTCCTGACTTTC
many	TRBV13	TRBD1	TRBJ1-1	CASSLRTGGITEAFF	TGTGCCAGCAGCTTAAGGACAGGAGGGATCACTGAAGCTTTCTTT
many	TRBV10-3	NA	TRBJ1-1	CAISGRRQQNTEAFF	TGTGCCATCAGTGGCAGGAGACAGCAGAACACTGAAGCTTTCTTT
many	TRBV7-3	TRBD1	TRBJ1-1	CASSLIPGQGIGNTEAFF	TGTGCCAGCAGCCTAATACCGGGACAGGGAATCGGGAACACTGAAGCTTTCTTT